The sequence of this T cell receptor (beta chain) was determined in a study of CD8 T cells in Susac syndrome. About the research overall: When blood was drawn, the patients with Susac syndrome were therapy-naive, on corticosteroids, or on intravenous immunoglobulin alone.

Reverse transcription of about 0.45 to 1 ug RNA was performed with random hexamers. The immunoSEQ assay covered 54 Vbeta and 13 Jbeta segments for CDR3. Each CDR3 protein is one row after TCRdb ran MiXCR on the immunoSEQ multiplex PCR reads. The sample yields around 100,000 distinct CDR3 sequences, roughly 96% seen once. Blood CD8+ and CD4+ T cells underwent high-throughput TCR beta sequencing. TEMRA cells were enriched by FACS, while CD8+ and CD4+ T cells were obtained through a negative isolation that was performed magnetically. The length of the CDR3 is 14 residues. V shed 4 bases, J shed 1 base, and the junction held 3 bases outside the gene matches. Germline CDR1 and CDR2: SGHRS and YFSETQ.

The gene calls are TRBV5-1 and TRBJ2-5; 8 bases align to TRBD2. Sequencing was performed on CD8+ T cells from PBMCs. This TCR came from a human donor with Susac syndrome. CDR3 DNA: TGCGCCAGCAGCGGGGGACTAGGCCAAGAGACCCAGTACTTC. The encoded protein is CASSGGLGQETQYF.